The clone carrying this TCR beta chain was observed once. This entry is derived from a study of blood T cell repertoires in COVID-19. The Seattle site enrolled patients during active infection and followed them longitudinally. TCRdb's copy holds only in-frame clones and misses some; the assay was immunoSEQ multiplex PCR. The data contain about 170,000 clones, about nine tenths of them seen just once; the ten biggest clones take up roughly 4.8%. The CDR3 has 16 residues. Per germline, CDR1 SEHNR and CDR2 FQNEAQ (reference sequence). Trimming cost V 4 bases and J 4 bases; bases outside gene matches: 9. Sequences were obtained from peripheral blood. This TCR came from a man aged 30 to 45 with COVID-19, enrolled during active disease. This chain links TRBV7-9 with TRBJ1-5; TRBD1 aligns across 8 bases. The CDR3: CASSSWTGLKNQPQHF. The CDR3 DNA reads as TGTGCCAGCAGCTCTTGGACAGGGCTCAAAAATCAGCCCCAGCATTTT.